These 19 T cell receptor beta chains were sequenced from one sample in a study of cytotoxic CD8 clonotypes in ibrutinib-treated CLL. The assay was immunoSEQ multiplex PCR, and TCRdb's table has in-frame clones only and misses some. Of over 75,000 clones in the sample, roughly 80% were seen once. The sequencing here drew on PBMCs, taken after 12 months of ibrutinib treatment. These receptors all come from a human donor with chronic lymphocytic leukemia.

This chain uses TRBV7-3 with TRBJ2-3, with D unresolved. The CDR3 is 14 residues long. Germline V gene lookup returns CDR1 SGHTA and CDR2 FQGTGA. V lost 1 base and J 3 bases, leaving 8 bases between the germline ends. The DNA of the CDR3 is TGTGCCAGCAGCTTAATGGTCGGGACAGATACGCAGTATTTT. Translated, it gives CASSLMVGTDTQYF.

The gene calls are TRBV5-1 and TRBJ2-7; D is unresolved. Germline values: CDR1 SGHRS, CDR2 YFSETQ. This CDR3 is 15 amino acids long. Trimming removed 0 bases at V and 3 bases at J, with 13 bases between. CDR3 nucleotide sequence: TGCGCCAGCAGCTTGGGGGCCACAAAGAACTACGAGCAGTACTTC. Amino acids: CASSLGATKNYEQYF.

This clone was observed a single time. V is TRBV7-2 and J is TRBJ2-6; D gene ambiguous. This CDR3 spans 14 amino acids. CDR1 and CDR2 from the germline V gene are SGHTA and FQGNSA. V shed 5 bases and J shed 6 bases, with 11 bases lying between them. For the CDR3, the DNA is TGTGCCAGCAGCCTTCCCTCGTTGGCCAACGTCCTGACTTTC. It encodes CASSLPSLANVLTF.

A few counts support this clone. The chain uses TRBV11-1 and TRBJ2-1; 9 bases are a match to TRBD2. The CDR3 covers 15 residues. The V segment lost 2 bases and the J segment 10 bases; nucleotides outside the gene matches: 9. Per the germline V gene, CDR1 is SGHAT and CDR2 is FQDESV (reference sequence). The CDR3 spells CASSLYGGGESEQFF. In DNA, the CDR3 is TGTGCCAGCAGCTTATACGGCGGGGGGGAGTCGGAGCAGTTCTTC.

Here the CDR3 reads CASSIGGAGANVLTF. CDR3 DNA sequence: TGTGCCAGTAGTATAGGAGGGGCTGGGGCCAACGTCCTGACTTTC. The J gene is TRBJ2-6, the V gene TRBV19; perhaps D is TRBD1 or TRBD2 (5 bases each). The CDR3 covers 15 residues. The germline V gene has CDR1 LNHDA and CDR2 SQIVND (reference sequence). V lost 1 base and J 2 bases, leaving 6 bases between the germline ends.

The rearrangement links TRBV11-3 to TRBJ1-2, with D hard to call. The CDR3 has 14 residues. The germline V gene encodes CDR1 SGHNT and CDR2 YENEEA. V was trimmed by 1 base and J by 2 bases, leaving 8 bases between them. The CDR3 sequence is CASSLVSGNYGYTF. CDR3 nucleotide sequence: TGTGCCAGCAGCTTAGTCTCAGGAAACTATGGCTACACCTTC.

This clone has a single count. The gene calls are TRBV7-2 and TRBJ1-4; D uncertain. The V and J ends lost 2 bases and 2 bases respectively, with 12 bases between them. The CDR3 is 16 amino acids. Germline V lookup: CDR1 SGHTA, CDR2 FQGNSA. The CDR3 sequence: CASSLLGGGTNEKLFF. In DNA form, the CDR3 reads TGTGCCAGCAGCTTATTGGGTGGTGGGACTAATGAAAAACTGTTTTTT.

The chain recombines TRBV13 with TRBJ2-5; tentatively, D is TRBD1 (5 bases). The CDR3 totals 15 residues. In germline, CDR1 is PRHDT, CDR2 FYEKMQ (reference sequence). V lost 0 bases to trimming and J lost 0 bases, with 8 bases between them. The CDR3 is CASSLGKGYQETQYF. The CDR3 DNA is TGTGCCAGCAGCTTAGGAAAGGGGTACCAAGAGACCCAGTACTTC.

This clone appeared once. CDR3 loop: CASSYGSQGGAFF. CDR3 DNA sequence: TGTGCCAGCAGTTACGGTTCCCAGGGGGGAGCTTTCTTT. The rearrangement links TRBV6-6 to TRBJ1-1; TRBD1 matches at 7 bases. Germline loops: CDR1 MNHNY, CDR2 SVGAGI (reference sequence). V was clipped by 2 bases and J by 10 bases; unmatched bases: 7. The CDR3 runs 13 residues.

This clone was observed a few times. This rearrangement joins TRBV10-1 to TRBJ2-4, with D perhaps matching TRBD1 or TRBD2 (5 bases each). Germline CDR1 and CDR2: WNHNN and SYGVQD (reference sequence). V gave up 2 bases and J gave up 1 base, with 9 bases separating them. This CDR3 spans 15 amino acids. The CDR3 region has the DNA TGCGCCAGCAGTGAGGAGGGGCTGGCCAAAAACATTCAGTACTTC. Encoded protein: CASSEEGLAKNIQYF.

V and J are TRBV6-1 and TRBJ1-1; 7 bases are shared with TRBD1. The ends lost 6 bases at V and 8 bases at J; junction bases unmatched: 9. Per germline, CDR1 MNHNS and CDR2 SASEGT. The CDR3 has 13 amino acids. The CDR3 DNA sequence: TGTGCCAGCAGCGCGACAGGGCGGGTAGAAGCTTTCTTT. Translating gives CASSATGRVEAFF.

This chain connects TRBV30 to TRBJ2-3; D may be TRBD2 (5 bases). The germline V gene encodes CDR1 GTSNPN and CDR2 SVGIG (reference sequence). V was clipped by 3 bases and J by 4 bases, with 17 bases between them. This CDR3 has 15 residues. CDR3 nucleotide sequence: TGTGCCTGGAGCTTTGGATCCTCGGAGGCAGATACGCAGTATTTT. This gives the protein CAWSFGSSEADTQYF.

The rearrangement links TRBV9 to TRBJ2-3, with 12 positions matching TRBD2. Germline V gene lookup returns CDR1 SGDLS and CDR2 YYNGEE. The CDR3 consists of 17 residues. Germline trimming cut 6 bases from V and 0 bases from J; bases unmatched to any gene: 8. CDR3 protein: CASNLAGGPPSTDTQYF. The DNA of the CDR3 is TGTGCCAGCAACCTAGCGGGGGGGCCTCCTAGCACAGATACGCAGTATTTT.

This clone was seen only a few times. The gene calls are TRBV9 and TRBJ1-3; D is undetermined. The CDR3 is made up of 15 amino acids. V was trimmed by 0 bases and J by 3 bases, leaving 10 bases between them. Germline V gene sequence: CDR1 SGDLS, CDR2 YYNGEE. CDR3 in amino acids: CASSVVGGVGNTIYF. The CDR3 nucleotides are TGTGCCAGCAGCGTAGTAGGTGGGGTTGGAAACACCATATATTTT.

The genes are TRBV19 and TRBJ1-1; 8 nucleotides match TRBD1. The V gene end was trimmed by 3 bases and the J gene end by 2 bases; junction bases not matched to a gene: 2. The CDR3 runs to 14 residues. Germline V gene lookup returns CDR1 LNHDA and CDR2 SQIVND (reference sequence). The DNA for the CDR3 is TGTGCCAGTAGTATCGACAGGGGTAACACTGAAGCTTTCTTT. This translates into CASSIDRGNTEAFF.

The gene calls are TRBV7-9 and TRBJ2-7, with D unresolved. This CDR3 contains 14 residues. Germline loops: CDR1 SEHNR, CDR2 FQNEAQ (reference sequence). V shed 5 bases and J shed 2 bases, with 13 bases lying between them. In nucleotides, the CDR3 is TGTGCCAGCAGCCCAAGCCAGGCGACCTACGAGCAGTACTTC. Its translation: CASSPSQATYEQYF.

The CDR3 DNA reads as TGTGCCAGCTCACCACGGACAGGGGAGGCCTACGAGCAGTACTTC. This gives the protein CASSPRTGEAYEQYF. The J gene is TRBJ2-7, the V gene TRBV18; 9 bases map to TRBD1. After removal of 1 base from V and 2 bases from J, the junction contained 3 bases not matched to a gene. This CDR3 has 15 residues. Germline V gene lookup returns CDR1 KGHSH and CDR2 LQKENI.

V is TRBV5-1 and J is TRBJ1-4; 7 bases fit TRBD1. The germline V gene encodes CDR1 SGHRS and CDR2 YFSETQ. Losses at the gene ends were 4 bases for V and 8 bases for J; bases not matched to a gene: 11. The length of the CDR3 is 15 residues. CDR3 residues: CASSPQGGPREKLFF. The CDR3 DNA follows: TGCGCCAGCAGCCCCCAGGGGGGTCCGAGAGAAAAACTGTTTTTT.

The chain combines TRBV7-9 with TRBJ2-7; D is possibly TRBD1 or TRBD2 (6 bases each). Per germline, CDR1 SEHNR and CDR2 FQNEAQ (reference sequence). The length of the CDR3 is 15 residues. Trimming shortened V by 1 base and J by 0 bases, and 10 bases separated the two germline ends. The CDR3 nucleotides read TGTGCCAGCAGCTTAGGTGGGGGGCGCTCCTACGAGCAGTACTTC. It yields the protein CASSLGGGRSYEQYF.